This is a list of T cell receptor beta chains from one sample in a study of cytomegalovirus exposure and HLA in healthy donors. TCRdb keeps only in-frame clones here, not all; method: immunoSEQ multiplex PCR. The data show roughly 120,000 clones, with about 81% seen just once and roughly 0.99% held by the top ten. Specimen: PBMCs. These TCRs come from a woman in her thirties in good health and CMV-seronegative. Each CDR3 is given with its conserved first and last residue. D genes are given only for firm matches. Size tells how often a clone was seen (once, few, many) or the class of an expanded clone, and some rows leave it out.

V	J	size	D	DNA	CDR3
TRBV14	TRBJ2-1	.	.	TGTGCCAGCAGCCGGACGGGCGGGGGCCTCAATGAGCAGTTCTTC	CASSRTGGGLNEQFF
TRBV7-9	TRBJ2-1	once	.	TGTTCCAGCAGCTTCCGAGGGTCTGAGCAGTTCTTC	CSSSFRGSEQFF
TRBV4-3	TRBJ2-1	.	TRBD2	TGCGCCAGCAGCCAAGGGATCGCTTGGCGGGAGCCTGGTTACAATGAGCAGTTCTTC	CASSQGIAWREPGYNEQFF
TRBV7-9	TRBJ1-4	.	.	TGTTCCAGCAGCTTATCGTCCGGGTCAGAGGCTAATGAAAAACTGTTTTTT	CSSSLSSGSEANEKLFF
TRBV18	TRBJ1-5	.	.	TGTGCCAGCTCACCCGACAGTCCCAATCAGCCCCAGCATTTT	CASSPDSPNQPQHF
TRBV9	TRBJ1-1	.	.	TGTGCCAGCAGCCCCCCCTACGGGGGCACTGAAGCTTTCTTT	CASSPPYGGTEAFF
TRBV15	TRBJ1-1	.	.	TGTGCCACCAGCAAACGAGGGAGGACTGAAGCTTTCTTT	CATSKRGRTEAFF
TRBV7-2	TRBJ2-7	once	TRBD2	TGTGCCAGCAGCTTTAGGGAGACTAGCGCCTACGAGCAGTACTTC	CASSFRETSAYEQYF
TRBV15	TRBJ1-2	.	.	TGTGCCACCAGCAGAGATCAGTCGGGGCGGGGCTATGGCTACACCTTC	CATSRDQSGRGYGYTF
TRBV6-1	TRBJ2-1	.	TRBD2	TGTGCCAGCAGTTCGACTAGCGGGGGCCACAATGAGCAGTTCTTC	CASSSTSGGHNEQFF